The 29 T cell receptor beta chains below all came from one sample that was sequenced in a study of T cells in Graves' hyperthyroidism and ophthalmopathy. Amplification of TCR beta CDR3 regions was performed using RNA transcripts as template. HTBI primers were used for first-round RT-PCR of the TCR CDR3. One entry per CDR3 protein, called by TCRdb with MiXCR from the multiplex PCR reads. The sample carries some 400,000 distinct CDR3 sequences, roughly 12% recorded once. The specimen was blood. These receptor sequences come from a man aged 25-40 years with Graves' hyperthyroidism that later progressed to Graves' ophthalmopathy.

This clonotype came up many times. The chain employs TRBV6-1 and TRBJ1-1; D remains ambiguous. This CDR3 is built from 11 residues. Germline lookup yields CDR1 MNHNS and CDR2 SASEGT. V dropped 7 bases and J dropped 3 bases, with 6 bases sitting between them. CDR3 residues: CASTGYTEAFF. CDR3 DNA sequence: TGTGCCAGCACAGGCTACACTGAAGCTTTCTTT.

This clonotype turned up a few times. J is TRBJ2-7 and V is TRBV9, with D hard to call. Looked up from germline, CDR1 is SGDLS and CDR2 is YYNGEE. Trimming took off 4 bases at V and 3 bases at J, with 11 bases between the two ends. This CDR3 comprises 13 residues. The CDR3 nucleotides read TGTGCCAGCAGCACCGCCCCTGGCTACGAGCAGTACTTC. Translation: CASSTAPGYEQYF.

The chain joins TRBV5-1 to TRBJ2-7; 8 positions match TRBD2. The germline V gene has CDR1 SGHRS and CDR2 YFSETQ. The CDR3 runs to 17 residues. With 3 bases clipped from V and 2 bases from J, the junction kept 13 bases outside the gene matches. The DNA for the CDR3 is TGCGCCAGCAGCTCACCCGGGGGGGCGCGAGAGACCTACGAGCAGTACTTC. It is translated as CASSSPGGARETYEQYF.

This clonotype was recorded many times. The J gene is TRBJ2-7, the V gene TRBV7-2; D is uncertain. In germline, CDR1 is SGHTA, CDR2 FQGNSA. CDR3 size: 14 residues. The V end lost 0 bases, the J end lost 3 bases, and 9 bases lay between the germline ends. The CDR3 coding sequence is TGTGCCAGCAGCTTAGCTGACGGGTTCTACGAGCAGTACTTC. This gives the protein CASSLADGFYEQYF.

This clonotype was counted many times. This rearrangement joins TRBV2 to TRBJ2-7; 9 nucleotides match TRBD1. V gave up 5 bases and J gave up 6 bases; unmatched junction bases: 8. Germline lookup yields CDR1 SNHLY and CDR2 FYNNEI. The CDR3 contains 14 residues. Here the CDR3 DNA reads TGTGCCAGCAGTCCGACAGGGGGGTCTTTCGAGCAGTACTTC. Translating gives CASSPTGGSFEQYF.

The rearrangement uses TRBV24-1 and TRBJ2-7; no clear D. Trimming took 2 bases from V and 3 from J, leaving 10 bases between them. Germline V gene sequence: CDR1 KGHDR, CDR2 SFDVKD. There are 14 residues in the CDR3. CDR3: CATSDSPSGYEQYF. DNA of the CDR3: TGTGCCACCAGTGATTCCCCCTCGGGCTACGAGCAGTACTTC.

There are a few counts of this clonotype. The rearrangement uses TRBV7-3 and TRBJ1-2, with 7 bases fitting TRBD1. This CDR3 has 13 amino acids. Germline V gene sequence: CDR1 SGHTA, CDR2 FQGTGA. V was clipped by 1 base and J by 7 bases; unmatched bases: 3. The CDR3 DNA is TGTGCCAGCAGCTTAATAGGGGGCGGTGGCTACACCTTC. Amino acid sequence: CASSLIGGGGYTF.

In this sample, this clonotype turned up many times. Germline is not matched at one junction end, which may reflect a read error. This chain uses TRBV12-3 or TRBV12-4 with TRBJ2-7; 8 nucleotides line up with TRBD2. The CDR3 covers 14 residues. CDR3 sequence (DNA): TGTGCCAGCAGCTTAGCGGGGAGCTCCTACGAGCAGTACTTC. Its protein product is CASSLAGSSYEQYF.

This clonotype was seen repeatedly, ten times or more. The chain is built from TRBV27 and TRBJ1-4; TRBD1 might be the D (5 bases). CDR3 size: 15 residues. Trimming cost V 2 bases and J 7 bases, with 14 bases left between them. Looked up from germline, CDR1 is MNHEY and CDR2 is SMNVEV (reference sequence). This CDR3 is CASSLVGASSEKLFF. CDR3 sequence (DNA): TGTGCCAGCAGTTTAGTTGGGGCGAGTAGTGAAAAACTGTTTTTT.

This clonotype occurred many times. The chain uses TRBV28 and TRBJ2-3; no reliable D call. Trimming shortened V by 5 bases and J by 3 bases, and 18 bases separated the two germline ends. The CDR3 has 16 residues. CDR1 is MDHEN and CDR2 is SYDVKM in the germline V gene. Here the CDR3 reads CASSTPSPPNTDTQYF. CDR3 nucleotide sequence: TGTGCCAGCAGTACCCCCTCACCCCCAAATACAGATACGCAGTATTTT. The full variable domain, completed using reference TRBV28 and TRBJ2-3, is DVKVTQSSRYLVKRTGEKVFLECVQDMDHENMFWYRQDPGLGLRLIYFSYDVKMKEKGDIPEGYSVSREKKERFSLILESASTNQTSMYLCASSTPSPPNTDTQYFGPGTRLTVL.

The sample holds many counts of this clonotype. V is TRBV20-1 and J is TRBJ2-1, with 8 bases lining up with TRBD1. The CDR3 is 15 residues long. In germline, CDR1 is DFQATT, CDR2 SNEGSKA (reference sequence). V gave up 1 base and J gave up 8 bases; unmatched junction bases: 10. The CDR3 region has the DNA TGCAGTGCTAGAGTACGTTGGACAGGGATTTATGAGCAGTTCTTC. It yields the protein CSARVRWTGIYEQFF.

V is TRBV28 and J is TRBJ1-1, with a possible D match to TRBD1 (6 bases). The CDR3 has 17 amino acids. CDR1 is MDHEN and CDR2 is SYDVKM in the germline V gene. Trimming stripped 2 bases from V and 8 bases from J, with 24 bases between. The CDR3 nucleotides read TGTGCCAGCAGTTTAAGTGCCACAGACTACCAGGGGATCGAAGCTTTCTTT. Amino acid sequence: CASSLSATDYQGIEAFF.

This clonotype was recorded many times. The rearrangement links TRBV30 to TRBJ2-2, with 7 positions matching TRBD1. V trimming: 0 bases; J trimming: 6 bases; junction bases outside the gene matches: 4. CDR3 length: 14 amino acids. The germline V gene has CDR1 GTSNPN and CDR2 SVGIG (reference sequence). Here the CDR3 reads CAWSVEGAAGELFF. CDR3 bases: TGTGCCTGGAGTGTAGAGGGGGCGGCCGGGGAGCTGTTTTTT.

There are many counts of this clonotype. The chain couples TRBV12-5 to TRBJ1-1; D is ambiguous. Between the trimmed V and J ends, which lost 4 bases and 2 bases, there was a span of 11 bases. The CDR3 sequence is 14 residues long. Germline CDR1 reads LGHNT; CDR2 reads FRNRAP. CDR3 in amino acids: CASGYSWGNTEAFF. The CDR3 coding sequence is TGTGCTAGTGGTTACAGCTGGGGAAACACTGAAGCTTTCTTT.

This clonotype was seen at least ten times. The chain couples TRBV3-1 to TRBJ2-4; tentative D call: TRBD1 (6 bases). The CDR3 runs to 14 residues. Trimming removed 1 base at V and 5 bases at J, with 9 bases between. Germline V CDR1 and CDR2: LGHDT, YNNKEL (reference sequence). The CDR3 spells CASSQGQVENIQYF. The DNA for the CDR3 is TGTGCCAGCAGCCAAGGACAGGTGGAAAACATTCAGTACTTC.

This clonotype was found a few times. V and J are TRBV11-3 and TRBJ1-2; possibly TRBD1 for D (5 bases). Trimming shortened V by 5 bases and J by 7 bases, and 14 bases separated the two germline ends. Germline V lookup: CDR1 SGHNT, CDR2 YENEEA. This CDR3 has 13 residues. The CDR3 coding sequence is TGTGCCAGCAGCACCCCGCCGGGGGTTGGCTACACCTTC. Translating gives CASSTPPGVGYTF.

This clonotype was detected ten times or more. This sequence joins TRBV18 and TRBJ2-7, with 9 bases lining up with TRBD1. CDR1 and CDR2 from the germline V gene are KGHSH and LQKENI. CDR3 length: 17 residues. Unmatched junction bases numbered 11, after V lost 1 base and J lost 4 bases. The CDR3 bases are TGTGCCAGCTCACCACTCTCTACGGGACAGGGTTTGTACGAGCAGTACTTC. Encoded protein: CASSPLSTGQGLYEQYF.

V and J are TRBV5-5 and TRBJ1-4; D unclear. The CDR3 is 15 residues long. V was shortened by 7 bases and J by 0 bases, with 13 bases between the two germline ends. CDR1 and CDR2 (germline): SGHKS, YYEKEE (reference sequence). CDR3 in amino acids: CASCLGGSTNEKLFF. Written as DNA, the CDR3 is TGTGCCAGCTGCCTCGGTGGCTCAACTAATGAAAAACTGTTTTTT. The variable domain in full, completed from reference TRBV5-5 and TRBJ1-4, reads DAGVTQSPTHLIKTRGQQVTLRCSPISGHKSVSWYQQVLGQGPQFIFQYYEKEERGRGNFPDRFSARQFPNYSSELNVNALLLGDSALYLCASCLGGSTNEKLFFGSGTQLSVL.

As for this clonotype: A much larger clone differs from this one at a single base, so this may be a read error. The J gene is TRBJ2-5, the V gene TRBV18, with a tentative D call TRBD2 (5 bases). CDR1 and CDR2 (germline): KGHSH, LQKENI. V dropped 3 bases and J dropped 4 bases, with 18 bases sitting between them. The CDR3 extends over 16 amino acids. This CDR3 is CASSPGLPSKGETQYF. Here the CDR3 DNA reads TGTGCCAGCTCACCTGGGCTGCCTAGCAAAGGAGAGACCCAGTACTTC.

This clonotype has a count of ten or more. The rearrangement links TRBV29-1 to TRBJ2-1; perhaps TRBD1 as D (6 bases). This CDR3 spans 12 amino acids. The germline V and J ends were trimmed by 6 bases and 5 bases, with 11 bases remaining between them. In germline, CDR1 is SQVTM, CDR2 ANQGSEA. CDR3 nucleotides: TGCAGCGTAAAACAGGGTCACAATGAGCAGTTCTTC. Translated: CSVKQGHNEQFF.

This clonotype was recorded at least ten times. V and J are TRBV12-3 or TRBV12-4 and TRBJ2-6; no definite D call. The V and J ends lost 3 bases and 1 base respectively, with 13 bases between them. CDR3 length equals 17 residues. The CDR3 loop is CASSFFMFGSGANVLTF. As DNA, the CDR3 is TGTGCCAGCAGTTTTTTCATGTTCGGGTCTGGGGCCAACGTCCTGACTTTC.

This clonotype was counted many times. The genes are TRBV5-6 and TRBJ1-2; no definite D call. Germline V gives CDR1 SGHDT, CDR2 YYEEEE. With 0 bases removed from V and 4 bases from J, the gap between germline ends came to 10 bases. This CDR3 comprises 14 residues. The CDR3 DNA follows: TGTGCCAGCAGCTTGGGGGCAGTCACCTATGGCTACACCTTC. Its translation: CASSLGAVTYGYTF.

The sample holds many counts of this clonotype. The chain couples TRBV28 to TRBJ1-2; 8 nucleotides agree with TRBD1. Germline lookup yields CDR1 MDHEN and CDR2 SYDVKM. The CDR3 runs 14 residues. V gave up 7 bases and J gave up 4 bases; unmatched junction bases: 8. The CDR3 loop reads CASIQGERGYGYTF. The CDR3 coding sequence is TGTGCCAGCATACAGGGGGAGAGGGGCTATGGCTACACCTTC.

This chain joins TRBV9 and TRBJ2-5, with D possibly being TRBD2 (5 bases). Germline CDR1 and CDR2: SGDLS and YYNGEE. The CDR3 has 13 residues. V was shortened by 4 bases and J by 2 bases, with 9 bases between the two germline ends. The CDR3, as DNA: TGTGCCAGCAGCATACTAGGGCAAGAGACCCAGTACTTC. It encodes CASSILGQETQYF.

This clonotype showed up many times. The CDR3 loop reads CSARRSDSYEQYF. CDR3 in DNA: TGCAGTGCTAGAAGGTCAGACTCCTACGAGCAGTACTTC. The V call is TRBV20-1, the J call TRBJ2-7; D is ambiguous. Germline CDR1 reads DFQATT; CDR2 reads SNEGSKA (reference sequence). Deletions cut 2 bases from V and 0 bases from J, with 8 bases between. This CDR3 is 13 amino acids long.

Ten or more counts support this clonotype. This chain joins TRBV27 and TRBJ1-2, with D possibly being TRBD1 (5 bases). Germline V gene data show CDR1 as MNHEY and CDR2 as SMNVEV (reference sequence). This CDR3 contains 12 residues. Trimming removed 6 bases at V and 4 bases at J, with 9 bases between. The CDR3 DNA is TGTGCCAGCAGACGGGACGGCTATGGCTACACCTTC. It yields the protein CASRRDGYGYTF.

This clonotype has more than one count but fewer than ten. The CDR3 DNA reads as TGTGCCAGCTCATCGACTAGCGGGGGGGGGGCGTCGGATACGCAGTATTTT. Protein: CASSSTSGGGASDTQYF. The gene calls are TRBV18 and TRBJ2-3; 14 bases align to TRBD2. Germline CDR1 is KGHSH and CDR2 is LQKENI. The ends lost 5 bases at V and 6 bases at J; junction bases unmatched: 10. The CDR3 is 17 amino acids.

This clonotype occurred many times. The chain carries TRBV12-5 and TRBJ2-7, with D uncertain. The V end lost 7 bases, the J end lost 5 bases, and 12 bases lay between the germline ends. Germline lookup yields CDR1 LGHNT and CDR2 FRNRAP. CDR3 size: 12 residues. The CDR3 here is CASAIDRDEQYF. CDR3 nucleotides: TGTGCTAGTGCCATAGATCGGGACGAGCAGTACTTC.

As concerns this clonotype: Being one base from a much bigger clone, this may be a read error. The chain has TRBV6-1 and TRBJ2-3; D is ambiguous. In germline, CDR1 is MNHNS, CDR2 SASEGT. Trimming removed 2 bases from V and 2 bases from J, with 11 bases in between. This CDR3 is built from 15 residues. CDR3 region: CASSEIWSVTDTQYF. The CDR3 DNA reads TGTGCCAGCAGTGAAATATGGTCAGTCACAGATACGCAGTATTTT.